This T cell receptor (beta chain) was sequenced in a study of identical twins. This clonotype has a handful of counts. What it binds is unknown. Study-wide findings and caveats: Fewer insertions were carried by abundant cord blood beta clonotypes, but none was seen in memory repertoires.

Using its own MiXCR run on the 5' RACE reads, TCRdb lists one record per CDR3 protein. Here the sample spans 1.5 million or so distinct CDR3 sequences, about 32% being singletons. The sequencing input was cord blood. The clonotype comes from a newborn girl in good health.

Here the CDR3 DNA reads TGTGCCAGCAGCTTAGTCGGGGGCCCCTCTAAAACAGATACGCAGTATTTT. Translated, it gives CASSLVGGPSKTDTQYF. The V gene is TRBV7-2, the J gene TRBJ2-3; D may correspond to TRBD1 or TRBD2 (6 bases each). The CDR3 consists of 17 residues. Germline values: CDR1 SGHTA, CDR2 FQGNSA. V gave up 1 base and J gave up 3 bases, with 17 bases separating them.